The next 24 T cell receptor beta chains were all read from a single sample in a study of T-cell reconstitution after alpha-beta-depleted transplantation in children. As it was prepared, the TCRbeta library received unique molecular identifiers. Each CDR3 protein is one row after TCRdb ran MiXCR on the PCR reads. Of some 220,000 distinct CDR3 sequences listed, approximately 10% are singletons. The material was PBMCs, obtained before TCRalphabeta/CD19-depleted stem cell transplant. The receptors derive from a child in the first two years of life with acute myeloid leukemia, due to receive a stem cell transplant.

This clonotype has ten or more counts. The chain carries TRBV5-1 and TRBJ2-1; D not resolved. Trimming cost V 0 bases and J 10 bases, with 8 bases left between them. The CDR3 covers 12 residues. Germline CDR1 is SGHRS and CDR2 is YFSETQ. CDR3 bases: TGCGCCAGCAGCTTGGTTATGACAGAGCAGTTCTTC. Protein product: CASSLVMTEQFF.

This clonotype was observed many times. The chain has TRBV7-2 and TRBJ1-3, with a tentative D call TRBD1 (5 bases). The CDR3 consists of 14 residues. V lost 3 bases to trimming and J lost 5 bases, with 11 bases between them. Germline CDR1 reads SGHTA; CDR2 reads FQGNSA. CDR3 coding DNA: TGTGCCAGCAGCTTTGAGGGGCCCCGAAACACCATATATTTT. Translated: CASSFEGPRNTIYF.

This clonotype was seen repeatedly, ten times or more. The chain joins TRBV5-1 to TRBJ1-3; 7 bases match TRBD1. This CDR3 has 15 residues. Germline CDR1 SGHRS, CDR2 YFSETQ. V lost 4 bases, J lost 2 bases, and 6 bases stayed unmatched. CDR3 DNA sequence: TGCGCCAGCAGCCGTCAGGGGGACGCTGGAAACACCATATATTTT. Its protein product is CASSRQGDAGNTIYF. Drawing the rest from reference TRBV5-1 and TRBJ1-3, the complete variable domain is KAGVTQTPRYLIKTRGQQVTLSCSPISGHRSVSWYQQTPGQGLQFLFEYFSETQRNKGNFPGRFSGRQFSNSRSEMNVSTLELGDSALYLCASSRQGDAGNTIYFGEGSWLTVV.

Ten or more counts support this clonotype. The CDR3 DNA follows: TGTGCCAGCAGCTTATTGGGAAGGGATCAGCCCCAGCATTTT. Its translation is CASSLLGRDQPQHF. The rearrangement joins TRBV7-2 to TRBJ1-5, with D unresolved. V was pared by 2 bases and J by 5 bases, with 10 bases between. This CDR3 is 14 amino acids long. Germline CDR1 SGHTA, CDR2 FQGNSA. The variable domain in full, completed from reference TRBV7-2 and TRBJ1-5, reads GAGVSQSPSNKVTEKGKDVELRCDPISGHTALYWYRQSLGQGLEFLIYFQGNSAPDKSGLPSDRFSAERTGGSVSTLTIQRTQQEDSAVYLCASSLLGRDQPQHFGDGTRLSIL.

Turning to this clonotype: Being one base from a much bigger clone, this may be a read error. V and J are TRBV12-3 or TRBV12-4 and TRBJ2-7; either TRBD1 or TRBD2 may supply D (5 bases each). The CDR3 is 13 amino acids. CDR3 protein: CASRMREGYELYF. The DNA for the CDR3 is TGTGCCAGCAGAATGAGAGAGGGGTACGAGCTGTACTTC.

This clonotype was observed many times. The rearrangement links TRBV7-2 to TRBJ2-3, with 10 bases lining up with TRBD2. Unmatched junction bases numbered 5, after V lost 1 base and J lost 4 bases. From germline, CDR1 is SGHTA and CDR2 FQGNSA. The CDR3 is made up of 16 amino acids. The CDR3 region has the DNA TGTGCCAGCAGCTTAGGCCCTAGCGGGAGCGCAGATACGCAGTATTTT. Translated, it gives CASSLGPSGSADTQYF.

As concerns this clonotype: A single base separates this from a much larger clone, so it may be a read error. The chain couples TRBV24-1 to TRBJ2-1; 7 nucleotides line up with TRBD2. The trim removed 8 bases at V and 4 bases at J, leaving 10 bases unmatched. The CDR3 contains 15 residues. CDR1 is KGHDR and CDR2 is SFDVKD in the germline V gene. CDR3 residues: CATNAISGPYNEQFF. CDR3 sequence (DNA): TGTGCCACCAATGCGATTAGCGGGCCATACAATGAGCAGTTCTTC.

This chain joins TRBV7-9 and TRBJ2-7; 10 positions match TRBD1. With 3 bases clipped from V and 4 bases from J, the junction kept 6 bases outside the gene matches. Germline assignment: CDR1 SEHNR and CDR2 FQNEAQ (reference sequence). This CDR3 is 15 amino acids long. As DNA, the CDR3 is TGTGCCAGCAGCTTCGATAGACAGGGGGCTTACGAGCAGTACTTC. It encodes CASSFDRQGAYEQYF.

This clonotype has a count of ten or more. CDR3 coding DNA: TGTGCCAGCAGTTTAGGCTTGGCGGTCGGGCTTAATGAGCAGTTCTTC. It translates to CASSLGLAVGLNEQFF. V is TRBV28 and J is TRBJ2-1; D is uncertain. V lost 2 bases to trimming and J lost 7 bases, with 18 bases between them. Germline V CDR1 and CDR2: MDHEN, SYDVKM. The CDR3 has 16 amino acids.

A note on this clonotype: This CDR3 is missing its conserved last phenylalanine or tryptophan, likely due to a read error. The chain is built from TRBV27 and TRBJ1-5; possibly TRBD1 for D (5 bases). This CDR3 region has 14 residues. Looked up from germline, CDR1 is MNHEY and CDR2 is SMNVEV (reference sequence). Here the CDR3 reads CASCFQGGNQPQHI. DNA for the CDR3: TGTGCCAGCTGTTTCCAGGGTGGCAATCAGCCCCAGCATATT.

This clonotype was picked up many times. The CDR3 nucleotides are TGTGCCAGCGGCCTATACCGTCCGGGGGGACAGCCCCAGCATTTT. It specifies CASGLYRPGGQPQHF. The chain uses TRBV28 and TRBJ1-5; TRBD1 might be the D (5 bases). The V end lost 8 bases, the J end lost 7 bases, and 21 bases lay between the germline ends. Per germline, CDR1 MDHEN and CDR2 SYDVKM. CDR3 size: 15 residues.

V and J are TRBV7-6 and TRBJ2-1, with 7 bases that match TRBD1. The J segment lost 4 bases and the V segment lost 3 bases, leaving 6 bases of the junction unmatched. Per the germline V gene, CDR1 is SGHVS and CDR2 is FNYEAQ. The CDR3 runs 15 residues. The CDR3 sequence is CASSFRDRAYNEQFF. The CDR3 nucleotides read TGTGCCAGCAGCTTCCGGGACAGAGCTTACAATGAGCAGTTCTTC. Full variable domain (outside the CDR3, taken from reference TRBV7-6 and TRBJ2-1): GAGVSQSPRYKVTKRGQDVALRCDPISGHVSLYWYRQALGQGPEFLTYFNYEAQQDKSGLPNDRFSAERPEGSISTLTIQRTEQRDSAMYRCASSFRDRAYNEQFFGPGTRLTVL.

The genes are TRBV6-5 and TRBJ1-1; possible D gene TRBD1, 6 bases. The CDR3 has 18 amino acids. V lost 0 bases, J lost 4 bases, and 21 bases lay in between. Germline assignment: CDR1 MNHEY and CDR2 SVGAGI. Here the CDR3 reads CASSYSNYRAEVGTEAFF. CDR3 sequence (DNA): TGTGCCAGCAGTTACTCGAACTACAGGGCGGAAGTTGGCACTGAAGCTTTCTTT.

About this clonotype itself: At one end the junction does not follow the germline gene, possibly because of a read error. The rearrangement uses TRBV4-2 and TRBJ2-7; TRBD2 is a possible D gene (6 bases). In germline, CDR1 is LGHNA, CDR2 YNFKEQ. This CDR3 is 14 amino acids long. The CDR3 sequence is CTSSPGLTAPLQYF. The CDR3 DNA reads as TGTACCAGCAGCCCAGGACTAACGGCACCCCTGCAGTACTTC.

At least ten counts were recorded for this clonotype. The chain links TRBV3-1 to TRBJ2-1; D is possibly TRBD1 (8 bases). V lost 4 bases to trimming and J lost 5 bases, with 15 bases between them. The CDR3 loop spans 15 amino acids. CDR1 and CDR2 (germline): LGHDT, YNNKEL (reference sequence). This CDR3 is CASSRTGGVDNEQFF. The CDR3, as DNA: TGTGCCAGCAGCCGAACAGGGGGGGTAGACAATGAGCAGTTCTTC.

This clonotype was seen ten or more times. The chain couples TRBV20-1 to TRBJ2-1; D is undetermined. The germline V gene has CDR1 DFQATT and CDR2 SNEGSKA (reference sequence). V dropped 0 bases and J dropped 4 bases, with 13 bases sitting between them. The CDR3 extends over 15 amino acids. The CDR3 DNA follows: TGCAGTGCTAGAGATTCAGCTCAGTTGTACAATGAGCAGTTCTTC. Protein: CSARDSAQLYNEQFF.

This clonotype was seen at least ten times. This chain links TRBV12-3 or TRBV12-4 with TRBJ1-6; D unresolved. The V gene lost 4 bases and the J gene lost 8 bases, with 9 bases spanning the gap. The CDR3 is made up of 13 amino acids. Here the CDR3 DNA reads TGTGCCAGCAGTTCGTCCGGGTATTCACCCCTCCACTTT. Its protein is CASSSSGYSPLHF.

This clonotype showed up just a few times. The chain has TRBV7-2 and TRBJ2-1, with 13 bases aligning to TRBD2. The germline CDR1 and CDR2 sequences are SGHTA and FQGNSA. The junction had 8 bases not matched to a gene; V was cut back by 5 bases and J by 7 bases. This CDR3 has 16 amino acids. CDR3 DNA: TGTGCCAGCAGCGAAGCACTAGCGGGGGGGCTGAATGAGCAGTTCTTC. Its protein is CASSEALAGGLNEQFF. The variable domain in full, completed from reference TRBV7-2 and TRBJ2-1, reads GAGVSQSPSNKVTEKGKDVELRCDPISGHTALYWYRQSLGQGLEFLIYFQGNSAPDKSGLPSDRFSAERTGGSVSTLTIQRTQQEDSAVYLCASSEALAGGLNEQFFGPGTRLTVL.

Comment on this clonotype: Relative to the germline gene, one junction end is altered; a read error may explain this. The chain carries TRBV19 and TRBJ2-1; TRBD2 matches at 8 bases. CDR3 size: 15 residues. Germline V CDR1 and CDR2: LNHDA, SQIVND (reference sequence). CDR3 residues: CGSSRTCGRFDEQFF. Written as DNA, the CDR3 is TGTGGCAGTAGTCGAACTTGCGGGAGGTTCGATGAGCAGTTCTTC.

This clonotype was seen ten or more times. The chain combines TRBV20-1 with TRBJ2-3; TRBD2 matches at 8 bases. V dropped 1 base and J dropped 2; count of bases not matched to a gene: 8. The CDR3 spans 16 residues. Germline-derived CDR1 and CDR2 are DFQATT and SNEGSKA (reference sequence). The CDR3 nucleotides read TGCAGTGCTAGAGCCCCTCGTAGCGGGGTCACAGATACGCAGTATTTT. The encoded protein is CSARAPRSGVTDTQYF.

This chain connects TRBV9 to TRBJ2-2; possible D gene TRBD1, 5 bases. There are 15 residues in the CDR3. Germline-derived CDR1 and CDR2 are SGDLS and YYNGEE. Deletions cut 0 bases from V and 4 bases from J, with 10 bases between. In nucleotides, the CDR3 is TGTGCCAGCAGCGTAGCCGGCAGGGTCACCGGGGAGCTGTTTTTT. Amino acid sequence: CASSVAGRVTGELFF.

This clonotype was observed many times. This chain joins TRBV10-3 and TRBJ2-3; D is ambiguous. Between the trimmed V and J ends, which lost 8 bases and 3 bases, there was a span of 12 bases. This CDR3 region has 13 residues. Germline V gene data show CDR1 as ENHRY and CDR2 as SYGVKD. The chain's CDR3 is CAILVGKTDTQYF. CDR3 DNA: TGTGCCATCCTGGTCGGAAAAACAGATACGCAGTATTTT.

In the case of this clonotype: Since a much larger clone is just one base distant, this may be a read error. The chain is built from TRBV7-9 and TRBJ2-7; D might be TRBD1 (6 bases). The germline gives CDR1 SEHNR, CDR2 FQNEAQ (reference sequence). Trimming took off 4 bases at V and 3 bases at J, with 13 bases between the two ends. CDR3 size: 14 residues. CDR3 amino acids: CASSSDSGDYEQYF. In DNA form, the CDR3 reads TGTGCCAGCAGCTCGGACAGTGGAGACTACGAGCAGTACTTC.

The chain links TRBV5-4 to TRBJ2-1, with 8 nucleotides matching TRBD2. The CDR3 totals 15 residues. The junction had 7 bases not matched to a gene; V was cut back by 0 bases and J by 8 bases. CDR1 is SGHNT, CDR2 YYREEE, per germline (reference sequence). CDR3 loop: CASSLEASGPYEQFF. The CDR3 bases are TGTGCCAGCAGCTTGGAGGCTAGCGGGCCCTATGAGCAGTTCTTC.